The clone carrying this T cell receptor beta chain was recorded many times. What it binds is not known. Germline CDR1 is MRHNA and CDR2 is SNTAGT. The CDR3 has 14 residues. Trimming took off 2 bases at V and 0 bases at J, with 5 bases between the two ends. TCRbeta library construction was performed incorporating unique molecular identifiers. TCRdb reprocessed the PCR reads via MiXCR and lists one record per CDR3 protein. The sample carries roughly 45,000 distinct CDR3 sequences, around a tenth recorded once. The data derive from a study of T-cell reconstitution after alpha-beta-depleted transplantation in children. The study, taken as a whole, reports: Reportedly, alpha-beta T cells present about two months post-transplant originated from several hundred expanded clones of graft origin. T-cell numbers and diversity, one year after transplant, stemmed largely from T cells that were newly produced. Elevated TCRbeta diversity at day 60 was traced, in some patients, to surviving recipient T cells and thymic progenitors.

The input for sequencing was PBMCs, mostly from graft donor cells, taken 60 days after TCRalphabeta/CD19-depleted stem cell transplant. This TCR came from a male patient between 2 and 15 years old who had a stem cell transplant for chronic granulomatous disease, so the T cells may come from the graft donor. V is TRBV6-4 and J is TRBJ2-1, with a tentative D call TRBD2 (5 bases). In nucleotides, the CDR3 is TGTGCCAGCAGTGACGACTACTCCTACAATGAGCAGTTCTTC. Protein product: CASSDDYSYNEQFF.